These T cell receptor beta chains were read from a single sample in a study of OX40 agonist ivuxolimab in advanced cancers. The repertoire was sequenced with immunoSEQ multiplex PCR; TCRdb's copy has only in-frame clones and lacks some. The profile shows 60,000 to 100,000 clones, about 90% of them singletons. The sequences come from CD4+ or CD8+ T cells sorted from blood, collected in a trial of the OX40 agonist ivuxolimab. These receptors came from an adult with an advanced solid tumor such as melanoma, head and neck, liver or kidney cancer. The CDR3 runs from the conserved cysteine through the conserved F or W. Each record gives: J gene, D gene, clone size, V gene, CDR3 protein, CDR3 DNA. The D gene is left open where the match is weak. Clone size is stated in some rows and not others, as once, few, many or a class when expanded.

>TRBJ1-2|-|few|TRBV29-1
CSVALAGYGYTF
TGCAGCGTTGCCCTGGCCGGGTATGGCTACACCTTC
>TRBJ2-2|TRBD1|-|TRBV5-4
CASSLARGPNTGELFF
TGTGCCAGCAGCTTGGCTAGGGGGCCGAACACCGGGGAGCTGTTTTTT
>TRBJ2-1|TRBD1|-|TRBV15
CATSRDPQQGANEQFF
TGTGCCACCAGCAGAGATCCCCAACAGGGGGCCAATGAGCAGTTCTTC
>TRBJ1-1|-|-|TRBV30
CAWRSGGNTEAFF
TGTGCCTGGAGGTCCGGGGGGAACACTGAAGCTTTCTTT
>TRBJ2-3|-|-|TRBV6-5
CASSYSRGNTTDTQYF
TGTGCCAGCAGTTACTCTCGCGGGAATACGACAGATACGCAGTATTTT
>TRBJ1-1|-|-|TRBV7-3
CASSLKGDTMNTEAFF
TGTGCCAGCAGCTTAAAGGGGGACACCATGAACACTGAAGCTTTCTTT
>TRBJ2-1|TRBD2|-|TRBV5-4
CASSGTGTSGMGEQFF
TGTGCCAGCAGCGGAACCGGGACTAGCGGGATGGGTGAGCAGTTCTTC
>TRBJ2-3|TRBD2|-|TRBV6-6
CASSPGLAEGTQYF
TGTGCCAGCAGCCCCGGACTAGCGGAGGGTACGCAGTATTTT
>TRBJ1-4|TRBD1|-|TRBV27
CASSTLQGAREKLFF
TGTGCCAGCAGTACATTACAGGGGGCGCGGGAAAAACTGTTTTTT
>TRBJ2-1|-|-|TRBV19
CASSIGVSAGEQFF
TGTGCCAGTAGTATCGGGGTCTCTGCGGGAGAGCAGTTCTTC
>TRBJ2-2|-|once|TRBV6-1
CASRTAGPGELFF
TGTGCCAGCAGGACAGCGGGCCCAGGGGAGCTGTTTTTT
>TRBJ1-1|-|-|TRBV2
CASSEEGRRTEAFF
TGTGCCAGCAGTGAGGAGGGAAGAAGGACTGAAGCTTTCTTT
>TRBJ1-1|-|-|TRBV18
CASSPLTVNTEAFF
TGTGCCAGCTCACCTTTGACAGTGAACACTGAAGCTTTCTTT
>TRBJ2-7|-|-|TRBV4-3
CASSQPDRLDYEQYF
TGCGCCAGCAGCCAACCAGACAGGTTGGACTACGAGCAGTACTTC
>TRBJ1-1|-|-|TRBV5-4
CASSWGGQGAGTEAFF
TGTGCCAGCAGCTGGGGTGGGCAGGGCGCGGGCACTGAAGCTTTCTTT
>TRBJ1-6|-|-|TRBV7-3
CASSSAGNSPLHF
TGTGCCAGCAGCTCAGCAGGGAATTCACCCCTCCACTTT
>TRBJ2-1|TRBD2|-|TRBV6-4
CASSDSGVSGTGYEQFF
TGTGCCAGCAGTGACTCGGGGGTTAGCGGGACTGGCTATGAGCAGTTCTTC
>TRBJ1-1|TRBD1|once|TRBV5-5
CASSWGRGLVSEAFF
TGTGCCAGCAGCTGGGGGAGGGGGCTTGTATCTGAAGCTTTCTTT
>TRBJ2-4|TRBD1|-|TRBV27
CASSFSGGKGAKNIQYF
TGTGCCAGCAGTTTCTCAGGGGGCAAGGGAGCCAAAAACATTCAGTACTTC
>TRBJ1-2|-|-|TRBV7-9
CASSSKRGTQYGYTF
TGTGCCAGCAGCTCAAAACGGGGCACCCAATATGGCTACACCTTC
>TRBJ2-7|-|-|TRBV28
CASSPLDYDSGEQYF
TGTGCCAGCAGCCCCCTTGACTATGACTCCGGCGAGCAGTACTTC
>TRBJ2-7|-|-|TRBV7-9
CASSSPKRLYEQYF
TGTGCCAGCAGCTCCCCAAAAAGGCTATACGAGCAGTACTTC
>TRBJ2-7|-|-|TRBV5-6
CASSLLGAEAYEQYF
TGTGCCAGCAGCTTGCTTGGAGCAGAGGCCTACGAGCAGTACTTC
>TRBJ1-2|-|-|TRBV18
CASSAQPYQEGGYGYTF
TGTGCCAGCTCGGCTCAACCCTATCAAGAGGGGGGCTATGGCTACACCTTC
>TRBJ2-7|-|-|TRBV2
CASSDAGGIEQYF
TGTGCCAGCAGTGATGCAGGGGGGATAGAGCAGTACTTC
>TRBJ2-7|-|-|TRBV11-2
CASRIPYRRSGEQYF
TGTGCCAGCAGGATCCCCTACAGGAGATCGGGCGAGCAGTACTTC
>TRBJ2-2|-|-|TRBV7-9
CASSLNTGELFF
TGTGCCAGCAGCTTAAACACCGGGGAGCTGTTTTTT
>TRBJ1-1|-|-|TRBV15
CATSRDITAGTEAFF
TGTGCCACCAGCAGGGACATCACGGCGGGGACTGAAGCTTTCTTT
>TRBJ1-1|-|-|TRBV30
CAWSTQPGTEAFF
TGTGCCTGGAGCACACAGCCTGGGACTGAAGCTTTCTTT
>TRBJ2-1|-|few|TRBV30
CAWSGTGYANEQFF
TGTGCCTGGAGTGGGACTGGATATGCCAATGAGCAGTTCTTC
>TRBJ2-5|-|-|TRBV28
CASSFGSLATQYF
TGTGCCAGCAGTTTCGGGAGTTTAGCGACCCAGTACTTC
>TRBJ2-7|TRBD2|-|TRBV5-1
CASSLYASGAYEQYF
TGCGCCAGCAGCTTGTATGCTAGCGGGGCCTACGAGCAGTACTTC
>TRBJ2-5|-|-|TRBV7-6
CASSLVSGETQYF
TGTGCCAGCAGCTTAGTCTCAGGGGAGACCCAGTACTTC
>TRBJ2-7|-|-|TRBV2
CASSVRRDHEQYF
TGTGCCAGCAGTGTCAGGAGGGACCACGAGCAGTACTTC
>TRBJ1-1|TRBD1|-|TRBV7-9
CASSPWDRGSNTEAFF
TGTGCCAGCAGCCCTTGGGACAGGGGGTCGAACACTGAAGCTTTCTTT
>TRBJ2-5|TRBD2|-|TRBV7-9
CASSLALGLAGGQETQYF
TGTGCCAGCAGCTTAGCGTTGGGACTAGCGGGAGGACAAGAGACCCAGTACTTC
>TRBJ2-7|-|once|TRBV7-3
CASSPRGGDVDEQYF
TGTGCCAGCAGCCCCAGGGGGGGGGATGTCGACGAGCAGTACTTC
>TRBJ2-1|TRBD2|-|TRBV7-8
CASSSGLAGGNEQFF
TGTGCCAGCAGCTCGGGACTAGCGGGAGGCAATGAGCAGTTCTTC
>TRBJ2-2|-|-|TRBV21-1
CASSKEASGGTNTGELFF
TGTGCCAGCAGCAAAGAGGCTAGCGGGGGTACGAACACCGGGGAGCTGTTTTTT
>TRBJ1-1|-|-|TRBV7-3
CASSLTGGANTEAFF
TGTGCCAGCAGCTTAACAGGCGGGGCGAACACTGAAGCTTTCTTT
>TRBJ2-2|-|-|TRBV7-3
CASRARGATNTGELFF
TGTGCCAGCAGGGCGCGGGGCGCGACGAACACCGGGGAGCTGTTTTTT
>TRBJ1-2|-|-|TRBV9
CASSVGLGPNYGYTF
TGTGCCAGCAGCGTAGGTCTGGGTCCTAACTATGGCTACACCTTC
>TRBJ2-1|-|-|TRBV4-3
CASSPVRTGSVNNEQFF
TGCGCCAGCAGCCCGGTCCGAACCGGGAGTGTAAACAATGAGCAGTTCTTC
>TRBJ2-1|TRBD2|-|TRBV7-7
CASSNQLAGQSNEQFF
TGTGCTAGCAGCAACCAATTAGCGGGACAAAGCAATGAGCAGTTCTTC
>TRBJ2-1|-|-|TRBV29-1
CSVWAVYNEQFF
TGCAGCGTTTGGGCCGTCTACAATGAGCAGTTCTTC
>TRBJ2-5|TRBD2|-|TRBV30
CAWRLAPQYF
TGTGCCTGGAGACTAGCGCCCCAGTACTTC
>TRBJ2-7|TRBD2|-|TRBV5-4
CASSTGLAVSYEQYF
TGTGCCAGCAGCACGGGACTAGCGGTAAGCTACGAGCAGTACTTC
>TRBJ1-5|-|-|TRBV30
CAWSGGGNQPQHF
TGTGCCTGGAGCGGGGGGGGGAATCAGCCCCAGCATTTT
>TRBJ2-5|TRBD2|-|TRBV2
CASRVAGGLRLETQYF
TGTGCCAGCAGGGTTGCGGGAGGGCTAAGGTTGGAGACCCAGTACTTC
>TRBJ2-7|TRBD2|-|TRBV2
CASTSNGASGDYGQYF
TGTGCCAGCACCTCAAACGGGGCTAGCGGTGACTACGGGCAGTACTTC
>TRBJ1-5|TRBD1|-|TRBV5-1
CASSPDRGHGRPQHF
TGCGCCAGCAGCCCGGACAGGGGCCATGGGAGGCCCCAGCATTTT
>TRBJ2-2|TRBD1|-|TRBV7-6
CASSRVGTAITGELFF
TGTGCCAGCAGCCGTGTCGGGACAGCAATCACCGGGGAGCTGTTTTTT
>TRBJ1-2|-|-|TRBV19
CASSVRGTRTYTF
TGTGCCAGTAGTGTGAGAGGGACCCGAACCTACACCTTC